A single T cell receptor beta chain is shown here with its context. Its antigen is still unknown. These data come from a study of OX40 agonist ivuxolimab in advanced cancers. Overall study results and limits: Researchers did not determine the expanded peripheral T cells' antigen specificity. On average, CD8+ T cells showed a greater number of expanded clones than CD4+. CD4+ and CD8+ T cells in blood underwent clonal expansion by week 6 at 0.1 to 3.0 mg/kg.

Germline V CDR1 and CDR2: LGHNA, YSLEER. The CDR3 extends over 17 amino acids. Trimming stripped 0 bases from V and 3 bases from J, with 17 bases between. Profiled with immunoSEQ multiplex PCR; TCRdb holds only in-frame clones, not every one. The sample shows approximately 17,000 clones, about two thirds of them seen only once. This receptor was obtained from an adult with an advanced solid tumor such as melanoma, head and neck, liver or kidney cancer. The sequencing here drew on CD4+ or CD8+ T cells sorted from blood, taken in a trial of the OX40 agonist ivuxolimab. The chain employs TRBV4-3 and TRBJ2-5; D not certain. CDR3 amino acids: CASSQERISALEETQYF. For the CDR3, the DNA is TGCGCCAGCAGCCAAGAGAGGATATCGGCGCTTGAAGAGACCCAGTACTTC.